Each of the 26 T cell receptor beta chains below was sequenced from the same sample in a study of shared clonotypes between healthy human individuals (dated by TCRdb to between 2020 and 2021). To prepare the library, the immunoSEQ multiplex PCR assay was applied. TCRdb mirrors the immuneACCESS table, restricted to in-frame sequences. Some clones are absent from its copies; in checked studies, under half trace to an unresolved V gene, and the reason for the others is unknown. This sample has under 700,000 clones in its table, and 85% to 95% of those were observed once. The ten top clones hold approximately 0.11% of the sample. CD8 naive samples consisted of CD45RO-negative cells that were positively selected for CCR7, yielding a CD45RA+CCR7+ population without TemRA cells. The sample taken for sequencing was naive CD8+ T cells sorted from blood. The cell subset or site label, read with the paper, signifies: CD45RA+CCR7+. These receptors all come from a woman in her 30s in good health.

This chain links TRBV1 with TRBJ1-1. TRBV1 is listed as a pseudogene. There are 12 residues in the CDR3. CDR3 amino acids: CTSSQSDTEAFF. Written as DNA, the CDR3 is TGCACCAGCAGCCAATCGGACACTGAAGCTTTCTTT.

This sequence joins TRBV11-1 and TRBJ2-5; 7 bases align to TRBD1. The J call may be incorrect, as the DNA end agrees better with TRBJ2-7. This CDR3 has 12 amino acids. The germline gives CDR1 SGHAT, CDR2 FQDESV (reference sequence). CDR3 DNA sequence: TGTGCCAGCAGCTTCACAGGGGACGAGCAGTACTTC. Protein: CASSFTGDEQYF.

The CDR3 sequence: CASSYMGQSYNEQFF. CDR3 nucleotides: TGTGCCAGCAGTTATATGGGACAGTCCTACAATGAGCAGTTCTTC. This chain joins TRBV28 and TRBJ2-1; TRBD1 aligns across 7 bases. The CDR3 runs to 15 residues. Germline V gives CDR1 MDHEN, CDR2 SYDVKM. With 4 bases clipped from V and 1 base from J, the junction kept 4 bases outside the gene matches.

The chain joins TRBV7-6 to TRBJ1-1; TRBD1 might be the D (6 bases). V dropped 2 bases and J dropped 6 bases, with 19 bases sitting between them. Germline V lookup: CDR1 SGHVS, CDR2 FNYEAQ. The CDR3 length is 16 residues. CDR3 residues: CASSLYKMRGNSEAFF. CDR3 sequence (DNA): TGTGCCAGCAGCTTATATAAAATGAGGGGGAATTCTGAAGCTTTCTTT.

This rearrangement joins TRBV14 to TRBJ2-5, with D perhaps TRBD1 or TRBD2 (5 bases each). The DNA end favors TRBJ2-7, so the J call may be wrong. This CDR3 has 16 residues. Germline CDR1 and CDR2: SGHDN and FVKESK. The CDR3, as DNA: TGTGCCAGCAGCCAAGATGAGGGACGGGGCTACTACGAGCAGTACTTC. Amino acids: CASSQDEGRGYYEQYF.

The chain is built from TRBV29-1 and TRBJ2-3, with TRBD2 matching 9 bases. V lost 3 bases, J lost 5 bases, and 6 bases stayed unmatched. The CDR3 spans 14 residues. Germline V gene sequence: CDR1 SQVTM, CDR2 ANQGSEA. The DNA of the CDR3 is TGCAGCGTTGATTTGCGGGAGGGCCAAGATACGCAGTATTTT. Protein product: CSVDLREGQDTQYF.

In nucleotides, the CDR3 is TGTGCCACCAGCAGAGACCGGGACAGCCGTCACGAGCAGTACTTC. Translation: CATSRDRDSRHEQYF. This sequence joins TRBV15 and TRBJ2-7, with TRBD1 matching over 7 bases. The ends lost 0 bases at V and 5 bases at J; junction bases unmatched: 7. Germline CDR1 reads LNHNV; CDR2 reads YYDKDF (reference sequence). This CDR3 spans 15 amino acids.

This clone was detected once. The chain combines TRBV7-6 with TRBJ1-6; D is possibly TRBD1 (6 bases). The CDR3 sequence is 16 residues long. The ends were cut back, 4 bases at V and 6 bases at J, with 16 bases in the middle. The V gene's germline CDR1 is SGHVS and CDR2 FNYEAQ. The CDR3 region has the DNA TGTGCCAGCAGCTCTACCTACAGGGAATCTAATTCACCCCTCCACTTT. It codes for CASSSTYRESNSPLHF.

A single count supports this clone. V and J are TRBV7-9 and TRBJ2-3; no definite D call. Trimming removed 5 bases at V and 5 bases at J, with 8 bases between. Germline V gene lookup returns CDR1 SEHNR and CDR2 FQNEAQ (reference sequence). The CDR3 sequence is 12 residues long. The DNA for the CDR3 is TGTGCCAGCAGCCAGACGGTAGATACGCAGTATTTT. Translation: CASSQTVDTQYF. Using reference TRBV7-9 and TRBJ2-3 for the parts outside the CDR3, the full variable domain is DTGVSQNPRHKITKRGQNVTFRCDPISEHNRLYWYRQTLGQGPEFLTYFQNEAQLEKSRLLSDRFSAERPKGSFSTLEIQRTEQGDSAMYLCASSQTVDTQYFGPGTRLTVL.

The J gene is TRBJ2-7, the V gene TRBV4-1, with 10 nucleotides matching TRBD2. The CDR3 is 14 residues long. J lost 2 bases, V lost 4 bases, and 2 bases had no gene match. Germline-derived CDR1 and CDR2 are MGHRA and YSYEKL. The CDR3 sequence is CASSPGTSAYEQYF. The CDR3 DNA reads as TGCGCCAGCAGCCCAGGGACTAGCGCCTACGAGCAGTACTTC.

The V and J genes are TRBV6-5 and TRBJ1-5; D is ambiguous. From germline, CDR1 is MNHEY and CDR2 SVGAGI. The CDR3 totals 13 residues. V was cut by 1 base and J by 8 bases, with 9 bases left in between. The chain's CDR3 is CASSYYPREPQHF. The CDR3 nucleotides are TGTGCCAGCAGTTACTACCCCAGAGAGCCCCAGCATTTT.

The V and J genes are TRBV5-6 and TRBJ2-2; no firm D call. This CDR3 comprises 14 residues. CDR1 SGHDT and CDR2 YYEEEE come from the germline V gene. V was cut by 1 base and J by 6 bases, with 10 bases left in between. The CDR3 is CASSLIRAAGELFF. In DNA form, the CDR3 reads TGTGCCAGCAGCTTGATAAGGGCTGCCGGGGAGCTGTTTTTT. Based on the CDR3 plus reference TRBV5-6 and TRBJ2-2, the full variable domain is DAGVTQSPTHLIKTRGQQVTLRCSPKSGHDTVSWYQQALGQGPQFIFQYYEEEERQRGNFPDRFSGHQFPNYSSELNVNALLLGDSALYLCASSLIRAAGELFFGEGSRLTVL.

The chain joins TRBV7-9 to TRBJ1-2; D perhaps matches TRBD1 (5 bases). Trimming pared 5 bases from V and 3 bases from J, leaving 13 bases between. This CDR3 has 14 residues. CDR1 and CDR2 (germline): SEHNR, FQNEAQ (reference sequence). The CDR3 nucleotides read TGTGCCAGCAGCGTGTTGGGACCCGACTATGGCTACACCTTC. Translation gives CASSVLGPDYGYTF.

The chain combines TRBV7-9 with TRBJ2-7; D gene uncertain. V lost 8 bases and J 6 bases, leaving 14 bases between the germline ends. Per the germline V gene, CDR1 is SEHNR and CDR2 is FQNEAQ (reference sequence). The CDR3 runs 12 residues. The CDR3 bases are TGTGCCAGCTTGGGAAGGGCGCGCGAGCAGTACTTC. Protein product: CASLGRAREQYF.

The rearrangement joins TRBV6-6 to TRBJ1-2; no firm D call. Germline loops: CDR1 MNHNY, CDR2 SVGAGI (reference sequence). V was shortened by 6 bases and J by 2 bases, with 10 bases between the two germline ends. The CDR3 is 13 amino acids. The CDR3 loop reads CASSQHKNYGYTF. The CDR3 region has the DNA TGTGCCAGCAGCCAACACAAAAACTATGGCTACACCTTC.

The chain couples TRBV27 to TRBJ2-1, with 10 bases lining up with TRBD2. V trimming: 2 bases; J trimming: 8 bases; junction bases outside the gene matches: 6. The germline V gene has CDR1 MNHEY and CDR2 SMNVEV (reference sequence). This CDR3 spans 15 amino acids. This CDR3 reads CASSLELAGFDEQFF. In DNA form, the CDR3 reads TGTGCCAGCAGTTTAGAACTAGCGGGATTCGATGAGCAGTTCTTC.

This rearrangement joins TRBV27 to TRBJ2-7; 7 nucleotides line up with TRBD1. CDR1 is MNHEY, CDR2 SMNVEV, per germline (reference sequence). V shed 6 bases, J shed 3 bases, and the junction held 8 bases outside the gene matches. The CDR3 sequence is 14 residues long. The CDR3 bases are TGTGCCAGCAGCCAGGGGGTTTTGGGCTACGAGCAGTACTTC. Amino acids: CASSQGVLGYEQYF.

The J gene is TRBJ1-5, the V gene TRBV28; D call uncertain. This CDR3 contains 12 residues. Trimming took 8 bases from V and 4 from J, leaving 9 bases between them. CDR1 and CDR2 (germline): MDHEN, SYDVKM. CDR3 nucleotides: TGTGCCAGCGGACGGGGAAATCAGCCCCAGCATTTT. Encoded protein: CASGRGNQPQHF.

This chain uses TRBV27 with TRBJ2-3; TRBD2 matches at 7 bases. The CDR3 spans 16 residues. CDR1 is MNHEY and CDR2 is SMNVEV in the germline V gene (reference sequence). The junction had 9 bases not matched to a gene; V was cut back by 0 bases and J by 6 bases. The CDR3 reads CASSLSGGGPSDTQYF. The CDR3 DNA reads TGTGCCAGCAGTTTATCTGGGGGAGGGCCCTCGGATACGCAGTATTTT.

CDR3 coding DNA: TGTGCCAGCAGCACAAACACCGGAGGGACCCAGTACTTC. It is translated as CASSTNTGGTQYF. V is TRBV7-8 and J is TRBJ2-5, with D possibly matching TRBD2 (5 bases). The germline CDR1 and CDR2 sequences are SGHVS and FQNEAQ. The CDR3 has 13 residues. The V gene lost 5 bases and the J gene lost 7 bases, with 14 bases spanning the gap.

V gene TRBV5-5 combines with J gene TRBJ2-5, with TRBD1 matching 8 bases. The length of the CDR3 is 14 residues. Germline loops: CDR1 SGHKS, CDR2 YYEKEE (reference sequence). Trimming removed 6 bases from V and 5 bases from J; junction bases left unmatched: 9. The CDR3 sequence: CASTRDRGWETQYF. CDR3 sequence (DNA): TGTGCCAGCACCCGAGACAGGGGATGGGAGACCCAGTACTTC.

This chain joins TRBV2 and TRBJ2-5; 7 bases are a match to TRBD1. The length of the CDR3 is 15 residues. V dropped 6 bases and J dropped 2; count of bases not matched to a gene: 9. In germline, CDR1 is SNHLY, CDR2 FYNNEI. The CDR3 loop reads CASRPTGWAQETQYF. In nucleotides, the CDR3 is TGTGCCAGCAGACCGACAGGGTGGGCGCAAGAGACCCAGTACTTC. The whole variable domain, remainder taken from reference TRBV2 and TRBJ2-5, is EPEVTQTPSHQVTQMGQEVILRCVPISNHLYFYWYRQILGQKVEFLVSFYNNEISEKSEIFDDQFSVERPDGSNFTLKIRSTKLEDSAMYFCASRPTGWAQETQYFGPGTRLLVL.

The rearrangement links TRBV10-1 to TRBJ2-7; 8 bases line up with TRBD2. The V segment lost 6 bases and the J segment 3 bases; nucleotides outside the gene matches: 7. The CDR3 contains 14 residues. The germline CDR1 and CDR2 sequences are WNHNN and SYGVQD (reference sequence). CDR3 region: CASSVGLADYEQYF. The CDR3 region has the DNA TGCGCCAGCAGCGTAGGACTAGCCGACTACGAGCAGTACTTC.

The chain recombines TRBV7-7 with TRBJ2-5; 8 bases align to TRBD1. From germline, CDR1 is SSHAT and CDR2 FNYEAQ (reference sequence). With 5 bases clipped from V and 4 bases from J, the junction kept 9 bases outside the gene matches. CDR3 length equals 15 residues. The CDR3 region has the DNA TGTGCCAGCAGCCGCTACGACAGGGGAGGAGAGACCCAGTACTTC. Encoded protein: CASSRYDRGGETQYF.

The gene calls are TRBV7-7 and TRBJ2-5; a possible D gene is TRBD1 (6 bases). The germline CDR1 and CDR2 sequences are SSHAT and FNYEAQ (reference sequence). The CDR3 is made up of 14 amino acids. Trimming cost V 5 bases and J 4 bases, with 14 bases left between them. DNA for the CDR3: TGTGCCAGCAGCACAAACAGGGAGCGAGAGACCCAGTACTTC. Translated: CASSTNRERETQYF.

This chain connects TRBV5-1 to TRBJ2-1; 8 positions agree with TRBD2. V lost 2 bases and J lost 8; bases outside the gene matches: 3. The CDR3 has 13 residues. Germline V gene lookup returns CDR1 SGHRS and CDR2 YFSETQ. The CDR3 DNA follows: TGCGCCAGCAGCTTTGGGACTAGTGATGAGCAGTTCTTC. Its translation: CASSFGTSDEQFF.